These T cell receptor beta chains were read from a single sample in a study of blood T cells in healthy people across ages. TCRdb called the 5' RACE reads again in MiXCR, with one record for every CDR3 protein. The sample holds about 1.4 million distinct CDR3 sequences, roughly 64% seen once. Material for sequencing was blood. These receptors originate from a man between 18 and 29 years old in good health. CDR3s include the opening cysteine and the closing phenylalanine or tryptophan. The D gene is left open where the match is weak. Rows may omit the clone size; those that give it use once, few, many or a size class.

TRBJ2-7,TRBD1,NA,TRBV20-1,CSALDRDHEQYF,TGCAGTGCCCTAGACAGGGACCACGAGCAGTACTTC
TRBJ2-1,NA,NA,TRBV5-1,CASSLTGWDNEQFF,TGCGCCAGCAGCTTGACAGGGTGGGACAATGAGCAGTTCTTC
TRBJ2-5,NA,few,TRBV4-3,CASSLASGEGTQYF,TGCGCCAGCAGCCTCGCATCCGGGGAAGGAACCCAGTACTTC
TRBJ2-3,TRBD2,NA,TRBV28,CASSFLGLAGATDTDTQYF,TGTGCCAGCAGTTTCCTCGGACTAGCGGGGGCCACTGACACAGATACGCAGTATTTT
TRBJ1-1,NA,NA,TRBV6-2/TRBV6-3,CASNPTRTGFGAFF,TGTGCCAGCAATCCAACCCGTACAGGGTTTGGCGCTTTCTTT
TRBJ2-7,NA,NA,TRBV15,CATSPGPFSYEQYF,TGTGCCACCAGCCCCGGGCCCTTTTCCTACGAGCAGTACTTC
TRBJ2-7,NA,NA,TRBV20-1,CSARRRQTYEQYF,TGCAGTGCTAGAAGGCGGCAAACATACGAGCAGTACTTC
TRBJ2-7,NA,NA,TRBV29-1,CSVDSPSSSSCEQYF,TGCAGCGTTGATTCCCCTTCCAGTAGCTCCTGCGAGCAGTACTTC
TRBJ2-7,NA,few,TRBV20-1,CSAFQGRYHEQYF,TGCAGTGCTTTCCAAGGCAGGTACCACGAGCAGTACTTC
TRBJ2-1,TRBD1,NA,TRBV24-1,CATSDSGTGTYNEQFF,TGTGCCACCAGTGATTCCGGGACAGGGACCTACAATGAGCAGTTCTTC
TRBJ2-5,NA,NA,TRBV7-2,CASSSRSAETQYF,TGTGCCAGCAGTTCGAGGAGCGCAGAGACCCAGTACTTC
TRBJ1-5,NA,NA,TRBV4-1,CASSQDWGLSNQPQHF,TGCGCCAGCAGCCAAGATTGGGGACTCAGCAATCAGCCCCAGCATTTT
TRBJ2-4,TRBD1,NA,TRBV29-1,CSGSRQGLPGDIQYF,TGCAGCGGGTCCAGACAGGGCCTTCCTGGGGACATTCAGTACTTC
TRBJ2-7,NA,NA,TRBV6-4,CASSDVVYEQYF,TGTGCCAGCAGTGACGTAGTCTACGAGCAGTACTTC
TRBJ1-2,NA,NA,TRBV4-2,CASSQDNQTYGYTF,TGTGCCAGCAGCCAAGATAACCAAACCTATGGCTACACCTTC
TRBJ2-3,NA,NA,TRBV29-1,CSAKVLTSTDTQYF,TGCAGCGCCAAGGTCTTAACTAGCACAGATACGCAGTATTTT
TRBJ2-1,TRBD2,NA,TRBV7-2,CASSSHSSGGAYYNEQFF,TGTGCCAGCAGCTCCCACTCTAGCGGGGGGGCCTACTACAATGAGCAGTTCTTC
TRBJ2-1,TRBD2,NA,TRBV4-3,CAFLTSVNYNEQFF,TGCGCCTTCCTCACTAGCGTAAACTACAATGAGCAGTTCTTC
TRBJ1-6,NA,few,TRBV7-6,CASSPQGEGAYNSPLHF,TGTGCCAGCAGCCCTCAAGGGGAGGGCGCCTATAATTCACCCCTCCACTTT
TRBJ2-5,TRBD1,NA,TRBV6-6,CASRRGLGTGGFTEQYF,TGTGCCAGCCGCCGGGGTTTAGGGACAGGGGGCTTCACTGAGCAGTACTTC
TRBJ1-2,TRBD1,few,TRBV29-1,CSVESRQGAYGYTF,TGCAGCGTTGAATCCCGACAGGGGGCCTATGGCTACACCTTC
TRBJ2-5,NA,NA,TRBV6-6,CASSYPSGLETQYF,TGTGCCAGCAGTTACCCATCGGGGCTAGAGACCCAGTACTTC
TRBJ2-3,TRBD2,NA,TRBV10-3,CAISPGLAEGADTQYF,TGTGCCATCAGCCCGGGACTAGCGGAGGGGGCAGATACGCAGTATTTT
TRBJ2-7,TRBD2,once,TRBV5-1,CASSGGLAEPLGEQYF,TGCGCCAGCAGTGGGGGACTAGCGGAGCCATTAGGGGAGCAGTACTTC
TRBJ1-2,NA,NA,TRBV7-8,CASSLTGPGNGYTF,TGTGCCAGCAGCTTGACGGGCCCCGGGAATGGCTACACCTTC
TRBJ2-4,NA,few,TRBV4-3,CASSQSYRDNPYF,TGCGCCAGCAGCCAATCTTACCGGGATAATCCGTACTTC
TRBJ2-7,TRBD2,few,TRBV4-2,CASSPGLAGGLTYEQYF,TGTGCCAGCAGCCCGGGACTAGCGGGGGGACTAACCTACGAGCAGTACTTC
TRBJ1-1,NA,NA,TRBV9,CASSVGTGEWDTEAFF,TGTGCCAGCAGCGTAGGGACGGGGGAATGGGACACTGAAGCTTTCTTT
TRBJ1-6,NA,few,TRBV5-1,CASSSVPQTASNSPLHF,TGCGCCAGCAGCTCCGTACCCCAGACGGCTTCTAATTCACCCCTCCACTTT
TRBJ2-4,NA,few,TRBV15,CATSITQMGYIQYF,TGTGCCACCAGCATTACTCAAATGGGGTACATTCAGTACTTC
TRBJ2-7,NA,NA,TRBV13,CASSLYFTRGGSYEQYF,TGTGCCAGCAGCTTATACTTCACGAGGGGGGGCTCCTACGAGCAGTACTTC
TRBJ2-1,TRBD2,few,TRBV12-3/TRBV12-4,CASSQGLAGAEQFF,TGTGCCAGCAGTCAGGGACTAGCGGGAGCTGAGCAGTTCTTC